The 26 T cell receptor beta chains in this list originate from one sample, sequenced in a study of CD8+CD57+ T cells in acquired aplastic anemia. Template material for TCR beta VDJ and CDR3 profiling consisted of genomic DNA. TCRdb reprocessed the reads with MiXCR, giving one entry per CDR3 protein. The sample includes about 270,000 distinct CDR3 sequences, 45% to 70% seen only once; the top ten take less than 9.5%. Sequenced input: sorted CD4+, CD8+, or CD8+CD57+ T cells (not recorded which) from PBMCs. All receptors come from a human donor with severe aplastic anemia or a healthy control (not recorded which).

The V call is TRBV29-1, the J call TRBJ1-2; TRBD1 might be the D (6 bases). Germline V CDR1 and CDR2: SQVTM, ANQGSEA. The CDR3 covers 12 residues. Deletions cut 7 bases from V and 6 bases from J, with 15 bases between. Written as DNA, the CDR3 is TGCAGCGGGACTACAGGGAGTGATGGCTACACCTTC. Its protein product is CSGTTGSDGYTF. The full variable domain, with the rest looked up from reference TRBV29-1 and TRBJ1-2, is SAVISQKPSRDICQRGTSLTIQCQVDSQVTMMFWYRQQPGQSLTLIATANQGSEATYESGFVIDKFPISRPNLTFSTLTVSNMSPEDSSIYLCSGTTGSDGYTFGSGTRLTVV.

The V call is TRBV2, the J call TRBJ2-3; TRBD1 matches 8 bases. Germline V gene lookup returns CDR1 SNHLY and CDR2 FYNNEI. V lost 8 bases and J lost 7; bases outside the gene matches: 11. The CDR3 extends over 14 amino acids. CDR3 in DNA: TGTGCCAGCGTAGGCAGGGGGCGAGTTTATACGCAGTATTTT. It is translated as CASVGRGRVYTQYF.

In DNA form, the CDR3 reads TGTGCCAGCAGCGTCGCCGGGACAGACTACGAGCAGTACTTC. This translates into CASSVAGTDYEQYF. The chain uses TRBV9 and TRBJ2-7; 7 nucleotides agree with TRBD1. The CDR3 covers 14 residues. Germline CDR1 reads SGDLS; CDR2 reads YYNGEE. Losses at the gene ends were 2 bases for V and 3 bases for J; bases not matched to a gene: 5.

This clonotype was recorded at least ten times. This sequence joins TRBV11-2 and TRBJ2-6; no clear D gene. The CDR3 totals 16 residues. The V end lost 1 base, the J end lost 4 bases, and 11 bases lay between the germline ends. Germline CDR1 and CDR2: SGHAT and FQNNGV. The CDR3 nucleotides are TGTGCCAGCAGCTTAGGGGCAAACAGAGGGGCCAACGTCCTGACTTTC. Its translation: CASSLGANRGANVLTF.

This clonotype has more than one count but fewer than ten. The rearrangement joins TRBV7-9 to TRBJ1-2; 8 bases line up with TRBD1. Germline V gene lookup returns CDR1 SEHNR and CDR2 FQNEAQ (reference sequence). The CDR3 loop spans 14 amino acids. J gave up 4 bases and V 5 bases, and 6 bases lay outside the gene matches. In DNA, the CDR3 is TGTGCCAGCAGCAAACTGACAGGGGCCTATGGCTACACCTTC. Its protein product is CASSKLTGAYGYTF.

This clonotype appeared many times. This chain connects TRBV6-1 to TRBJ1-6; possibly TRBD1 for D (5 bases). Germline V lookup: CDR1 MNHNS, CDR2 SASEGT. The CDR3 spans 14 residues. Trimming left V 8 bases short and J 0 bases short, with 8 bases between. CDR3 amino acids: CASGASSYNSPLHF. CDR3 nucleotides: TGTGCCAGCGGGGCCAGCTCCTATAATTCACCCCTCCACTTT.

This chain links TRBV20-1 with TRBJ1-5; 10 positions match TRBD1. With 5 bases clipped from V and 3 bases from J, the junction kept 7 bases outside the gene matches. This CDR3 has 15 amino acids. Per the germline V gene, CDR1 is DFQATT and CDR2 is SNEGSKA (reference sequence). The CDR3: CSASTGGLINQPQHF. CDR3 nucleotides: TGCAGTGCTTCGACAGGGGGCTTGATCAATCAGCCCCAGCATTTT.

As DNA, the CDR3 is TGTGCCAGCACTGGAGGGATGGGCAATCAGCCCCTCCACTTT. Translation gives CASTGGMGNQPLHF. The chain combines TRBV10-3 with TRBJ1-6; D call uncertain. Between the trimmed V and J ends, which lost 10 bases and 13 bases, there was a span of 23 bases. CDR1 and CDR2 (germline): ENHRY, SYGVKD. The CDR3 has 14 residues.

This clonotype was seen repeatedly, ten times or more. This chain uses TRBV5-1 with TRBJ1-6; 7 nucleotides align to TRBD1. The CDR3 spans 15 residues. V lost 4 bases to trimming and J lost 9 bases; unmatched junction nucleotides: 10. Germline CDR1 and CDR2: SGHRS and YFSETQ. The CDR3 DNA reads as TGCGCCAGCAGCCCTTCGACAGGGCAGGGTTCACCCCTCCACTTT. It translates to CASSPSTGQGSPLHF. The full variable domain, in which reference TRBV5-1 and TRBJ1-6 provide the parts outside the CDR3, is KAGVTQTPRYLIKTRGQQVTLSCSPISGHRSVSWYQQTPGQGLQFLFEYFSETQRNKGNFPGRFSGRQFSNSRSEMNVSTLELGDSALYLCASSPSTGQGSPLHFGNGTRLTVT.

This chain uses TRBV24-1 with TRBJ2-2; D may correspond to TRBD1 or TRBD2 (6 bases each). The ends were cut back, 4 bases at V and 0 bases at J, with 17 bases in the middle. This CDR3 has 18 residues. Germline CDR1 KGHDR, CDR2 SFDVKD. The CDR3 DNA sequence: TGTGCCACCAGTGACTATAGGGGGGCGACCCCGAACACCGGGGAGCTGTTTTTT. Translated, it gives CATSDYRGATPNTGELFF.

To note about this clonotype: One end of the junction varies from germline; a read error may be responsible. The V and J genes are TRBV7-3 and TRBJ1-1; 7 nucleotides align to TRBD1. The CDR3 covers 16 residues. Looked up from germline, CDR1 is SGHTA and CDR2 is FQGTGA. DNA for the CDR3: TGTGCCAGCAGCCTAACTAGCGGGACAGTGAACACTGAAGCTTTCTTT. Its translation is CASSLTSGTVNTEAFF.

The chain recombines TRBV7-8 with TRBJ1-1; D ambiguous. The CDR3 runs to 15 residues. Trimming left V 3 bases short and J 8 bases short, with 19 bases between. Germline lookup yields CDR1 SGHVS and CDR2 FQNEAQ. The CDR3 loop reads CASSLIGLGASEAFF. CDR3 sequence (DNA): TGTGCCAGCAGCTTGATCGGCCTGGGCGCTTCCGAAGCTTTCTTT.

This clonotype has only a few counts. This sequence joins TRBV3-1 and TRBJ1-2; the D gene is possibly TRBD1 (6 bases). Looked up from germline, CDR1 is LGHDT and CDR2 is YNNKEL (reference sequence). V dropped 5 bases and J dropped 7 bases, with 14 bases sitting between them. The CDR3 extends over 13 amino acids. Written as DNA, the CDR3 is TGTGCCAGCAGCTACCGGGGGGCGGGTGGCTACACCTTC. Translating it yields CASSYRGAGGYTF. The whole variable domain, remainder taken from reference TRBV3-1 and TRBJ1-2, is DTAVSQTPKYLVTQMGNDKSIKCEQNLGHDTMYWYKQDSKKFLKIMFSYNNKELIINETVPNRFSPKSPDKAHLNLHINSLELGDSAVYFCASSYRGAGGYTFGSGTRLTVV.

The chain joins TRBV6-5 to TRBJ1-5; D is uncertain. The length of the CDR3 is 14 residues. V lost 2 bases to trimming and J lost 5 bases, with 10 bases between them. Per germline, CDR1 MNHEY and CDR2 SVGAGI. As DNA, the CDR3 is TGTGCCAGCAGTTACCATGCCAAAGATCAGCCCCAGCATTTT. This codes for CASSYHAKDQPQHF.

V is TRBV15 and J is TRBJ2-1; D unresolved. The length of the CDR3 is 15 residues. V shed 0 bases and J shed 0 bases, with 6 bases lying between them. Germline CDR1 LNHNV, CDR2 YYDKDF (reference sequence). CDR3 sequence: CATSRDLSSYNEQFF. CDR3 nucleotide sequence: TGTGCCACCAGCAGAGACCTTAGCTCCTACAATGAGCAGTTCTTC.

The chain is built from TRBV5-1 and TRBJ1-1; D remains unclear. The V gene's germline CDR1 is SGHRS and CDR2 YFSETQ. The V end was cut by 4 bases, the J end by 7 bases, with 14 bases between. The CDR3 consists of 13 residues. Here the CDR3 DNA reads TGCGCCAGCAGCATTAGCGGGTTGGATGAAGCTTTCTTT. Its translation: CASSISGLDEAFF. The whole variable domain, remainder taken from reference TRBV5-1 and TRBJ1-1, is KAGVTQTPRYLIKTRGQQVTLSCSPISGHRSVSWYQQTPGQGLQFLFEYFSETQRNKGNFPGRFSGRQFSNSRSEMNVSTLELGDSALYLCASSISGLDEAFFGQGTRLTVV.

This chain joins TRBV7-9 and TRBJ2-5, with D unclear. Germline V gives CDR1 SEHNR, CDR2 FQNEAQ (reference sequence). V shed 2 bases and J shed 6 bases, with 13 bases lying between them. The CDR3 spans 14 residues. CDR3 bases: TGTGCCAGCAGCTTATCCCCAGGTTGGAAGACCCAGTACTTC. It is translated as CASSLSPGWKTQYF. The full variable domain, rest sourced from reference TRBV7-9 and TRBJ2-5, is DTGVSQNPRHKITKRGQNVTFRCDPISEHNRLYWYRQTLGQGPEFLTYFQNEAQLEKSRLLSDRFSAERPKGSFSTLEIQRTEQGDSAMYLCASSLSPGWKTQYFGPGTRLLVL.

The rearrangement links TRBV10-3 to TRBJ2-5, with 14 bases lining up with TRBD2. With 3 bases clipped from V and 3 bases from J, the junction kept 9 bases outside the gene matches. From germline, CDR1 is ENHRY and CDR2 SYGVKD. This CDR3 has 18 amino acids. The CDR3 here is CAISEAGLAGENKETQYF. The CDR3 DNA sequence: TGTGCCATCAGTGAAGCGGGACTAGCGGGGGAAAATAAAGAGACCCAGTACTTC.

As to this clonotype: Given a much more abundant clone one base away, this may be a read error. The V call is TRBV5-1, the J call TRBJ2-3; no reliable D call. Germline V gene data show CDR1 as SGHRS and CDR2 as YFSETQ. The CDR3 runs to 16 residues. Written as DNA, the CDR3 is TGCGCCAGCGGCTTGGCCCGGGCCCGCCTGGGGAATACGCAGTATTTT. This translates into CASGLARARLGNTQYF.

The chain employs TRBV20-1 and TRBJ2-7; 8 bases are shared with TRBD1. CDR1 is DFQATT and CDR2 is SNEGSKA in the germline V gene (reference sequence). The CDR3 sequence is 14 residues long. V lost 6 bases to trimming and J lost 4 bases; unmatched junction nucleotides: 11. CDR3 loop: CSAQGGQGKYEQYF. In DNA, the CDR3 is TGCAGTGCACAGGGGGGTCAGGGTAAATACGAGCAGTACTTC.

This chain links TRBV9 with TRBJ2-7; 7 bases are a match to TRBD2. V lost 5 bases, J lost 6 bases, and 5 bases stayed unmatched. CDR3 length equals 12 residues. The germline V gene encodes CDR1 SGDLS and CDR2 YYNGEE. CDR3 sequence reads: CASSMGGVEQYF. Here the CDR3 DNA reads TGTGCCAGCAGTATGGGGGGGGTCGAGCAGTACTTC.

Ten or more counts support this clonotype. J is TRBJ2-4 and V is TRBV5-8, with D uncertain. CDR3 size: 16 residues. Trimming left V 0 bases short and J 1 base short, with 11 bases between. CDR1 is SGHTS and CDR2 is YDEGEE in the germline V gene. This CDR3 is CASSLAHLSAKNIQYF. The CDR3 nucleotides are TGTGCCAGCAGCTTGGCCCACTTATCGGCCAAAAACATTCAGTACTTC. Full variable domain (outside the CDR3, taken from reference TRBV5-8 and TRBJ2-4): EAGVTQSPTHLIKTRGQQATLRCSPISGHTSVYWYQQALGLGLQFLLWYDEGEERNRGNFPPRFSGRQFPNYSSELNVNALELEDSALYLCASSLAHLSAKNIQYFGAGTRLSVL.

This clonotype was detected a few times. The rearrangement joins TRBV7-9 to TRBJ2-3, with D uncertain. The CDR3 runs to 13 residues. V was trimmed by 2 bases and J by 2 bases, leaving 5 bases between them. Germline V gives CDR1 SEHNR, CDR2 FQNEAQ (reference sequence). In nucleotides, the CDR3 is TGTGCCAGCAGCTTACGCGACACAGATACGCAGTATTTT. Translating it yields CASSLRDTDTQYF.

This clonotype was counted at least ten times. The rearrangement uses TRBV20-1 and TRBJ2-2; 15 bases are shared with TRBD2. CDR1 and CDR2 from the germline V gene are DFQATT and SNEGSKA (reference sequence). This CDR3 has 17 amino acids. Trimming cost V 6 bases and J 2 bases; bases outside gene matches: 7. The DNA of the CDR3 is TGCAGTGCCCTAAGGACTAGCGGGGGGGCAAACACCGGGGAGCTGTTTTTT. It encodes CSALRTSGGANTGELFF.

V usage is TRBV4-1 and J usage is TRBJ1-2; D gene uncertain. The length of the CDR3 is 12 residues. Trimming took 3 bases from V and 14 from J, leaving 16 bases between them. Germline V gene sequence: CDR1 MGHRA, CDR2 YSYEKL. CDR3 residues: CASSQGPEGRTF. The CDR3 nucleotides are TGCGCCAGCAGCCAGGGTCCTGAGGGTCGGACCTTC.

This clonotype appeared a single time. In DNA form, the CDR3 reads TGTGCCAGCAGTGGCTCCCGAGTAGGTGTCACAGCGAGGGATACGCAGTATTTT. Protein sequence: CASSGSRVGVTARDTQYF. The gene calls are TRBV25-1 and TRBJ2-3; unclear D gene. Trimming removed 4 bases from V and 6 bases from J, with 26 bases in between. This CDR3 is 18 amino acids long. The germline CDR1 and CDR2 sequences are MGHDK and SYGVNS. Based on the CDR3 plus reference TRBV25-1 and TRBJ2-3, the full variable domain is EADIYQTPRYLVIGTGKKITLECSQTMGHDKMYWYQQDPGMELHLIHYSYGVNSTEKGDLSSESTVSRIRTEHFPLTLESARPSHTSQYLCASSGSRVGVTARDTQYFGPGTRLTVL.